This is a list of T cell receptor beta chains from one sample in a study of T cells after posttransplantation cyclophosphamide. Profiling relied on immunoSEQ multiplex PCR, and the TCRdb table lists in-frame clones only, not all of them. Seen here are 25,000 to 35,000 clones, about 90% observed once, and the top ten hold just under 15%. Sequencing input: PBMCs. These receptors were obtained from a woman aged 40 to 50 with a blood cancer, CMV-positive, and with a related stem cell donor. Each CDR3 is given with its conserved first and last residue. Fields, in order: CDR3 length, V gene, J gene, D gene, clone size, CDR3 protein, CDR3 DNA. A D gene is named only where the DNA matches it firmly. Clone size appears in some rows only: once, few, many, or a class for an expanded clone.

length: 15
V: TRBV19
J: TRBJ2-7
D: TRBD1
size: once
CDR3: CASSLRQGYLYEQYF
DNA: TGTGCCAGTAGTCTCCGACAGGGCTACCTCTACGAGCAGTACTTC

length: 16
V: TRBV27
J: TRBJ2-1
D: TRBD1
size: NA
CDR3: CASSLRLDRVYNEQFF
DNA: TGTGCCAGCAGTTTGAGGTTGGACAGGGTCTACAATGAGCAGTTCTTC

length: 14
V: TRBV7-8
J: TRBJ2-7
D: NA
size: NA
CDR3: CASSFGRGTYEQYF
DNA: TGTGCCAGCAGCTTCGGCAGGGGCACCTACGAGCAGTACTTC

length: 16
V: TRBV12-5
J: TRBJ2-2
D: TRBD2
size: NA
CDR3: CASGLYGGAGTGELFF
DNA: TGTGCTAGTGGTTTATACGGGGGGGCAGGGACCGGGGAGCTGTTTTTT

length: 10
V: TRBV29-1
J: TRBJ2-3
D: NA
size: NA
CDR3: CMGGTDTQYF
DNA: TGCATGGGAGGCACAGATACGCAGTATTTT

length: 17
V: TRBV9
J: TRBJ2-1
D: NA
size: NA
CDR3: CASSVAVSPPRGNEQFF
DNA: TGTGCCAGCAGCGTAGCGGTCAGCCCTCCTAGGGGGAATGAGCAGTTCTTC

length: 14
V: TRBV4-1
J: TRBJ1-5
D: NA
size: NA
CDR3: CASSQDAVNQPQHF
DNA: TGCGCCAGCAGCCAAGACGCGGTTAATCAGCCCCAGCATTTT

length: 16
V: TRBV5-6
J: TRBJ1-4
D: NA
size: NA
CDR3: CASSSSGRGTNEKLFF
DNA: TGTGCCAGCAGCTCCTCCGGGAGGGGTACTAATGAAAAACTGTTTTTT

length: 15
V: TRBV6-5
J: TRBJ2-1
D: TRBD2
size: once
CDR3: CASSYGAGGENEQFF
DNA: TGTGCCAGCAGTTACGGGGCGGGGGGCGAAAATGAGCAGTTCTTC

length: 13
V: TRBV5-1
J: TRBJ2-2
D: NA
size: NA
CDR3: CASSLINTGELFF
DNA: TGCGCCAGCAGCTTGATAAACACCGGGGAGCTGTTTTTT

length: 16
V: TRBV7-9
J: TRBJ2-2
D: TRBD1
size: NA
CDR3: CASSNNGQGRDGELFF
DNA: TGTGCCAGCAGCAACAACGGACAGGGACGGGACGGGGAGCTGTTTTTT

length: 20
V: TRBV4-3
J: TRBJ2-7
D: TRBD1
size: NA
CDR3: CASSPAKYFQGASPSYEQYF
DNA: TGCGCCAGCAGCCCAGCCAAGTACTTCCAGGGGGCTTCACCCTCCTACGAGCAGTACTTC

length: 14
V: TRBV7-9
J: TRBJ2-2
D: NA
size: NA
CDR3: CASSPPAGTGELFF
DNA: TGTGCCAGCAGCCCCCCCGCCGGGACCGGGGAGCTGTTTTTT

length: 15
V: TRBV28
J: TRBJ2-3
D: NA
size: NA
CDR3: CASSFAGQGGDTQYF
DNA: TGTGCCAGCAGTTTTGCTGGGCAGGGTGGGGATACGCAGTATTTT

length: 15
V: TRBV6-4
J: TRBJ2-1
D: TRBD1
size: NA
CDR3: CASGPGTGMRNEQFF
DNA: TGTGCCAGCGGCCCCGGGACAGGGATGAGGAATGAGCAGTTCTTC

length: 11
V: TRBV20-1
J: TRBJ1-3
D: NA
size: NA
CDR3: CSARGGNTIYF
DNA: TGCAGTGCCCGCGGGGGTAACACCATATATTTT

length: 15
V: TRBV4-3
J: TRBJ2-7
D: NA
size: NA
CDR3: CASSQEAEGAYEQYF
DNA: TGCGCCAGCAGCCAAGAGGCGGAAGGAGCCTACGAGCAGTACTTC

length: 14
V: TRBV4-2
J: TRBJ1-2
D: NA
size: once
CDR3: CASSQEGRGYGYTF
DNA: TGTGCCAGCAGCCAAGAGGGCCGGGGGTATGGCTACACCTTC

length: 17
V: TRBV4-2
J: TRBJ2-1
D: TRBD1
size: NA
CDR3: CASSQGTGTGSYNEQFF
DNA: TGTGCCAGCAGCCAAGGAACCGGGACAGGGTCCTACAATGAGCAGTTCTTC

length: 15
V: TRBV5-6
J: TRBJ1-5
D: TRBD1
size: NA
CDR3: CASSFLGTGDQPQHF
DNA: TGTGCCAGCAGCTTTCTGGGGACAGGGGATCAGCCCCAGCATTTT

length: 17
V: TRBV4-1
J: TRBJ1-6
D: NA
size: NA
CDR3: CASSQGLLSTGNSPLHF
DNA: TGCGCCAGCAGCCAGGGTCTTCTTAGCACAGGCAATTCACCCCTCCACTTT

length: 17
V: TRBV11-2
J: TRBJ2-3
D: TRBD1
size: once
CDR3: CASSLGRVGGRTDTQYF
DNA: TGTGCCAGCAGCTTAGGGAGAGTAGGGGGCCGGACAGATACGCAGTATTTT

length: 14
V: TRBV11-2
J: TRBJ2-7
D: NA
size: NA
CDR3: CASSGRQGLSEQYF
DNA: TGTGCCAGCAGCGGGCGCCAGGGATTGAGTGAGCAGTACTTC

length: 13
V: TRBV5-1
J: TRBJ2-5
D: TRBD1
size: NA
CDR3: CASSLGQGQTQYF
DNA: TGCGCCAGCAGCCTGGGACAGGGTCAGACCCAGTACTTC

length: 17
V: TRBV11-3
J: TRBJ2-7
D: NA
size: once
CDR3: CASSTLTGRTSSYEQYF
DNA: TGTGCCAGCAGCACTTTAACGGGAAGGACGAGCTCCTACGAGCAGTACTTC

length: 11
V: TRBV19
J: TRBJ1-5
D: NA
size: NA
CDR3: CASSSGGPQHF
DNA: TGTGCCAGTAGTTCGGGGGGGCCCCAGCATTTT

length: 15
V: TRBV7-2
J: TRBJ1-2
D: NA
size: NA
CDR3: CASSLRGGSGYGYTF
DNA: TGTGCCAGCAGCTTGCGCGGGGGGTCCGGGTATGGCTACACCTTC

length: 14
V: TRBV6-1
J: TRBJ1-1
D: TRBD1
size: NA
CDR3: CASSTEGGYTEAFF
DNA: TGTGCCAGCAGTACCGAAGGGGGCTATACTGAAGCTTTCTTT

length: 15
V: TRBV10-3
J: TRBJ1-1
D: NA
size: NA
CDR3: CAISDPGETNTEAFF
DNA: TGTGCCATCAGTGACCCCGGGGAGACGAACACTGAAGCTTTCTTT

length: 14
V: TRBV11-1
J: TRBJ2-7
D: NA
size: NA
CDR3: CASSFGETSYKQYF
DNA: TGTGCCAGCAGCTTTGGGGAGACATCCTACAAGCAGTACTTC

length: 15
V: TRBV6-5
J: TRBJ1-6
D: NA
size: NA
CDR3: CASSYDIGLNSPLHF
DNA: TGTGCCAGCAGTTATGACATCGGCCTAAATTCACCCCTCCACTTT

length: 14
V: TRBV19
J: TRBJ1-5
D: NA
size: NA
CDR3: CASSATDSNQPQHF
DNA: TGTGCCAGTAGTGCGACAGATAGCAATCAGCCCCAGCATTTT

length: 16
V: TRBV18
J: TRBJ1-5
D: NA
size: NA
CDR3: CASSPTNTLSNQPQHF
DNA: TGTGCCAGCTCACCAACCAACACCCTGAGCAATCAGCCCCAGCATTTT

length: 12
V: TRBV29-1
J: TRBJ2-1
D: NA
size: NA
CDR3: CSAGGGSNEQFF
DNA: TGCAGCGCCGGTGGAGGTTCCAATGAGCAGTTCTTC

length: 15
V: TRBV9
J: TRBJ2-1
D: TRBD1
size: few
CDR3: CASSVRDREYNEQFF
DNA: TGTGCCAGCAGCGTGCGGGACAGGGAATACAATGAGCAGTTCTTC

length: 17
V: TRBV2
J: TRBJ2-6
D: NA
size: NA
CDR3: CASSDKFRGSGANVLTF
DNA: TGTGCCAGCAGTGACAAATTTCGGGGGTCCGGGGCCAACGTCCTGACTTTC

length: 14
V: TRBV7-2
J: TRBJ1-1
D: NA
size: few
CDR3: CASSLVPRGQEAFF
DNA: TGTGCCAGCAGCTTAGTCCCTAGGGGACAAGAAGCTTTCTTT

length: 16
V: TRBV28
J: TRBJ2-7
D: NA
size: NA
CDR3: CASSFGLIMSSYEQYF
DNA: TGTGCCAGCAGTTTTGGGCTAATAATGAGCTCCTACGAGCAGTACTTC

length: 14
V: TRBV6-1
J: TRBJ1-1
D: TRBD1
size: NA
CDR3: CASRRRGPNTEAFF
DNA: TGTGCCAGCAGGAGGAGGGGGCCCAACACTGAAGCTTTCTTT

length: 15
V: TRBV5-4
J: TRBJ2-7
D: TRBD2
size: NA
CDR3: CASSLGLAGAYEQYF
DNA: TGTGCCAGCAGCTTGGGACTAGCGGGGGCCTACGAGCAGTACTTC

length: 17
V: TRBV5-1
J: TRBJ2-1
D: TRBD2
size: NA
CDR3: CASSSAGGGGTYNEQFF
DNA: TGCGCCAGCAGCTCTGCCGGTGGGGGGGGTACCTACAATGAGCAGTTCTTC

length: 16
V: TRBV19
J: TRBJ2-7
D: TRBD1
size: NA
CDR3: CASSFSRTGAISEQYF
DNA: TGTGCCAGTAGCTTCAGCCGGACAGGTGCCATTTCCGAGCAGTACTTC

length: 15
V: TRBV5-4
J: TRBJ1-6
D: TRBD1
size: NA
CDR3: CASSMDRVANSPLHF
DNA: TGTGCCAGCAGCATGGACAGGGTGGCTAATTCACCCCTCCACTTT

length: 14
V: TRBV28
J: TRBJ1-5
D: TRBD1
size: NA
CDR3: CAISDRMSNQPQHF
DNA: TGTGCCATCTCGGACAGGATGAGCAATCAGCCCCAGCATTTT